The 14 T cell receptor beta chains below come from one sample, sequenced in a study of metastatic and nonmetastatic thyroid tumors. TCRdb re-called clones from the PCR reads using MiXCR. The table lists almost 9,500 clones, about 30% of them singletons. Prior to thyroid surgery, none of the patients had received any treatment. The sequencing input was tumor tissue. These TCRs come from a female donor with papillary thyroid cancer or a benign thyroid nodule (not recorded which). Some clones in this sample may be carry-over from other donors' samples.

This clone was observed at least ten times. The chain is built from TRBV3-1 and TRBJ2-2, with 7 bases identical to TRBD1. Trimming at V came to 8 bases and at J to 4 bases, leaving 7 bases not matched to a gene. The CDR3 has 14 residues. Germline assignment: CDR1 LGHDT and CDR2 YNNKEL (reference sequence). The CDR3 coding sequence is TGTGCCAGCGGGAGACAGGGTAGCACCGGGGAGCTGTTTTTT. Amino acids: CASGRQGSTGELFF.

This clone rates as medium-sized. The V and J genes are TRBV7-2 and TRBJ2-3; no clear D. V shed 2 bases and J shed 4 bases, with 4 bases lying between them. From germline, CDR1 is SGHTA and CDR2 FQGNSA. CDR3 length: 12 amino acids. The CDR3 spells CASSLSPDTQYF. In DNA form, the CDR3 reads TGTGCCAGCAGCTTATCCCCAGATACGCAGTATTTT.

This clone has ten or more counts. The chain employs TRBV18 and TRBJ2-1; weak D call: TRBD1 (5 bases). This CDR3 has 15 residues. V was shortened by 3 bases and J by 0 bases, with 9 bases between the two germline ends. Germline CDR1 KGHSH, CDR2 LQKENI. CDR3 sequence: CASSPTGGSYNEQFF. The CDR3 DNA reads as TGTGCCAGCTCACCCACAGGTGGCTCCTACAATGAGCAGTTCTTC.

Judged by abundance, this clone is medium-sized. This chain links TRBV27 with TRBJ2-7; possible D gene TRBD2, 6 bases. Trimming removed 4 bases at V and 4 bases at J, with 23 bases between. Germline V CDR1 and CDR2: MNHEY, SMNVEV (reference sequence). The CDR3 spans 17 residues. The CDR3, as DNA: TGTGCCAGCAGTTCAAGACGATCGACTAGTCGACCGTACGAGCAGTACTTC. This encodes CASSSRRSTSRPYEQYF.

This clone was seen a handful of times. The chain combines TRBV6-2 or TRBV6-3 with TRBJ1-2; unclear D gene. With 6 bases removed from V and 4 bases from J, the gap between germline ends came to 15 bases. This CDR3 spans 14 amino acids. The germline V gene encodes CDR1 MNHEY and CDR2 SVGEGT. CDR3 loop: CASSLRAPFYGYTF. The CDR3 nucleotides are TGTGCCAGCAGCCTCCGGGCTCCTTTCTATGGCTACACCTTC.

Regarding this clone: A much larger clone is a single base away; this may be a read error. V gene TRBV7-2 combines with J gene TRBJ2-5, with D unclear. Trimming pared 3 bases from V and 8 bases from J, leaving 16 bases between. The length of the CDR3 is 14 residues. From germline, CDR1 is SGHTA and CDR2 FQGNSA. DNA for the CDR3: TGTGCCAGCAGCTTTAACAAGGGCGAGGATACCCAGTACTTC. Translating gives CASSFNKGEDTQYF.

By sample share, this clone is medium-sized. The rearrangement uses TRBV7-2 and TRBJ2-7, with 9 bases lining up with TRBD1. J lost 2 bases, V lost 3 bases, and 5 bases had no gene match. This CDR3 comprises 15 residues. Germline V gene data show CDR1 as SGHTA and CDR2 as FQGNSA. Here the CDR3 reads CASSFDRDRAYEQYF. DNA for the CDR3: TGTGCCAGCAGCTTTGACCGGGACAGGGCCTACGAGCAGTACTTC.

The V gene is TRBV30, the J gene TRBJ2-1; TRBD2 agrees at 8 bases. The V and J ends lost 3 bases and 7 bases, in that order; junction bases with no gene match: 11. Germline V gene sequence: CDR1 GTSNPN, CDR2 SVGIG (reference sequence). There are 15 residues in the CDR3. The CDR3 loop is CAWSPRGRLSNEQFF. In DNA, the CDR3 is TGTGCCTGGAGCCCACGCGGGAGGTTATCTAATGAGCAGTTCTTC. The whole variable domain, remainder taken from reference TRBV30 and TRBJ2-1, is SQTIHQWPATLVQPVGSPLSLECTVEGTSNPNLYWYRQAAGRGLQLLFYSVGIGQISSEVPQNLSASRPQDRQFILSSKKLLLSDSGFYLCAWSPRGRLSNEQFFGPGTRLTVL.

This clone has just a few counts. The junction differs from germline at one of its ends, possibly a read error. The rearrangement joins TRBV5-5 to TRBJ1-2; 9 positions match TRBD1. Germline CDR1 reads SGHKS; CDR2 reads YYEKEE (reference sequence). CDR3 size: 13 residues. This chain's CDR3 is CASGFRDREGYTF. CDR3 DNA sequence: TGTGCCAGCGGCTTCCGGGACAGGGAGGGCTACACCTTC.

The chain is built from TRBV6-4 and TRBJ1-2; no definite D call. Trimming cost V 5 bases and J 2 bases, with 15 bases left between them. The V gene's germline CDR1 is MRHNA and CDR2 SNTAGT. The CDR3 contains 15 residues. CDR3 protein: CASSFLSRENYGYTF. The CDR3 DNA sequence: TGTGCCAGCAGTTTTTTAAGTCGGGAGAACTATGGCTACACCTTC.

This chain links TRBV7-9 with TRBJ2-7; D is unresolved. CDR1 SEHNR and CDR2 FQNEAQ come from the germline V gene (reference sequence). Trimming stripped 2 bases from V and 3 bases from J, with 14 bases between. The CDR3 has 15 residues. For the CDR3, the DNA is TGTGCCAGCAGCTTATCGGGCCCTCAATACTACGAGCAGTACTTC. The encoded protein is CASSLSGPQYYEQYF.

Ten or more counts support this clone. This chain uses TRBV7-6 with TRBJ1-1, with D unresolved. The CDR3 is made up of 15 amino acids. Trimming removed 1 base from V and 0 bases from J, with 9 bases in between. The germline V gene encodes CDR1 SGHVS and CDR2 FNYEAQ. In nucleotides, the CDR3 is TGTGCCAGCAGCTTAGGACATAACATGAACACTGAAGCTTTCTTT. This translates into CASSLGHNMNTEAFF.

In the case of this clone: Germline is not matched at one junction end, which may reflect a read error. Here the CDR3 reads CPSSLTVETHYF. CDR3 DNA: TGTCCCAGCAGCCTAACGGTGGAGACCCATTACTTC. The chain uses TRBV12-3 or TRBV12-4 and TRBJ2-5; D is unresolved. This CDR3 contains 12 residues.

This clone counts as medium-sized (0.01 to 0.1%). The V gene is TRBV20-1, the J gene TRBJ2-3; 14 bases align to TRBD2. V lost 3 bases and J lost 6; bases outside the gene matches: 8. Germline V lookup: CDR1 DFQATT, CDR2 SNEGSKA (reference sequence). This CDR3 has 16 amino acids. CDR3 coding DNA: TGCAGTGCTAGTCAGGGACTAGCGGGAGTGAGTGATACGCAGTATTTT. Protein sequence: CSASQGLAGVSDTQYF.